Below, 28 T cell receptor beta chains from the same sample are listed, as sequenced in a study of glioma-infiltrating T cells (dated by TCRdb to 2016 to 2017). Sequencer: Illumina MiSeq. TCR alpha and beta CDR3 regions were amplified with the iRepertoire nested amplicon-rescue multiplex PCR (arm-PCR) platform from RNA. TCRdb trimmed the raw reads at Q25, called clones with MiXCR and kept productive beta chains. Rows with one shared CDR3 protein collapse into an entry with the most common genes and DNA. Within this sample are more than 90,000 distinct CDR3 sequences, with 35% to 45% of them counted one time only. The ten largest account for around two fifths of the sample. The sequenced sample consisted of glioma tissue, nonneoplastic brain tissue, or PBMCs (not recorded which). These receptors originate from a human donor with low-grade glioma or glioblastoma, undergoing nonglioma brain surgery, or in good health (not recorded which).

This clonotype was found many times. The chain carries TRBV2 and TRBJ2-3; D gene unclear. Trimming took off 9 bases at V and 6 bases at J, with 13 bases between the two ends. The germline CDR1 and CDR2 sequences are SNHLY and FYNNEI. The CDR3 totals 12 residues. The CDR3 spells CARARNADTQYF. The DNA for the CDR3 is TGTGCCAGGGCCAGGAATGCCGATACGCAGTATTTT.

The V call is TRBV4-1, the J call TRBJ1-3; D unresolved. Trimming shortened V by 11 bases and J by 4 bases, and 18 bases separated the two germline ends. Germline loops: CDR1 MGHRA, CDR2 YSYEKL. The CDR3 length is 14 residues. The CDR3 reads CAGTPITAGNTIYF. CDR3 nucleotides: TGCGCCGGCACCCCCATTACGGCGGGAAACACCATATATTTT.

V usage is TRBV20-1 and J usage is TRBJ2-1; D may be TRBD1 (6 bases). The germline V gene has CDR1 DFQATT and CDR2 SNEGSKA (reference sequence). V lost 0 bases and J lost 8, with 20 bases in between. This CDR3 is 16 amino acids long. The CDR3, as DNA: TGCAGTGCTAGAGATCTGCAGACAGGACTCCCCTATGAGCAGTTCTTC. Its protein is CSARDLQTGLPYEQFF.

This clonotype has at least ten counts. The rearrangement uses TRBV5-1 and TRBJ1-1; no firm D call. The CDR3 runs 13 residues. The germline V and J ends were trimmed by 4 bases and 8 bases, with 15 bases remaining between them. Germline V gene sequence: CDR1 SGHRS, CDR2 YFSETQ. The CDR3: CASSLPGSDEAFF. CDR3 bases: TGCGCCAGCAGCCTCCCCGGGTCAGACGAAGCTTTCTTT. Full variable domain (remainder filled in from reference TRBV5-1 and TRBJ1-1): KAGVTQTPRYLIKTRGQQVTLSCSPISGHRSVSWYQQTPGQGLQFLFEYFSETQRNKGNFPGRFSGRQFSNSRSEMNVSTLELGDSALYLCASSLPGSDEAFFGQGTRLTVV.

This clonotype was detected ten times or more. The chain links TRBV27 to TRBJ2-1; D is unclear. CDR1 is MNHEY and CDR2 is SMNVEV in the germline V gene (reference sequence). Trimming cost V 0 bases and J 4 bases, with 7 bases left between them. The CDR3 totals 14 residues. The CDR3 loop is CASSLSVGYNEQFF. CDR3 nucleotides: TGTGCCAGCAGTTTATCAGTAGGGTACAATGAGCAGTTCTTC.

The table lists this clonotype with many counts. The gene calls are TRBV19 and TRBJ2-1, with 12 bases aligning to TRBD1. V lost 1 base, J lost 9 bases, and 4 bases stayed unmatched. The germline CDR1 and CDR2 sequences are LNHDA and SQIVND (reference sequence). The CDR3 totals 15 residues. CDR3 in amino acids: CASSIGGTGGFEQFF. CDR3 nucleotide sequence: TGTGCCAGTAGTATAGGAGGGACAGGGGGCTTTGAGCAGTTCTTC.

The genes are TRBV19 and TRBJ2-1; possible D gene TRBD2, 5 bases. Germline CDR1 reads LNHDA; CDR2 reads SQIVND (reference sequence). Deletions cut 5 bases from V and 1 base from J, with 15 bases between. The CDR3 is 16 residues long. CDR3 in DNA: TGTGCCAGTAGTGTCGGACTCCTGAGTTCCTACAATGAGCAGTTCTTC. Translating gives CASSVGLLSSYNEQFF.

This clonotype was recorded many times. The J gene is TRBJ2-6, the V gene TRBV5-1, with D uncertain. Trimming took off 4 bases at V and 0 bases at J, with 5 bases between the two ends. This CDR3 comprises 14 residues. Germline-derived CDR1 and CDR2 are SGHRS and YFSETQ. CDR3 protein: CASSLSSGANVLTF. DNA of the CDR3: TGCGCCAGCAGCCTTAGCTCTGGGGCCAACGTCCTGACTTTC. Together with reference TRBV5-1 and TRBJ2-6, the CDR3 gives the full variable domain: KAGVTQTPRYLIKTRGQQVTLSCSPISGHRSVSWYQQTPGQGLQFLFEYFSETQRNKGNFPGRFSGRQFSNSRSEMNVSTLELGDSALYLCASSLSSGANVLTFGAGSRLTVL.

This clonotype has just a few counts. This may come from a read error, since a much larger clone is one base off. The chain links TRBV20-1 to TRBJ2-6; D unclear. Germline V gene data show CDR1 as DFQATT and CDR2 as SNEGSKA (reference sequence). V was trimmed by 3 bases and J by 5 bases, leaving 8 bases between them. This CDR3 has 13 amino acids. The CDR3 is CSARTPWANVLTF. For the CDR3, the DNA is TGCAGTGCTAGGACCCCTTGGGCCAACGTCCTGACTTTC.

At least ten counts were recorded for this clonotype. For the CDR3, the DNA is TGTGCCAGCAGCTATACCCCCACAGGGGGGGATGAGCAGTTCTTC. Its translation is CASSYTPTGGDEQFF. The rearrangement links TRBV7-3 to TRBJ2-1, with D possibly being TRBD1 (8 bases). This CDR3 has 15 residues. V shed 4 bases and J shed 8 bases, with 18 bases lying between them. Germline lookup yields CDR1 SGHTA and CDR2 FQGTGA.

This clonotype was counted at least ten times. An end of the junction differs from the germline gene, which may be a read error. The CDR3 spells CAGSQDSRTTDTQYF. The CDR3 nucleotides are TGTGCCGGCAGCCAAGATTCCAGGACCACAGATACGCAGTATTTT. V is TRBV14 and J is TRBJ2-3; D unresolved. Germline values: CDR1 SGHDN, CDR2 FVKESK. This CDR3 is 15 amino acids long. Filled out from reference TRBV14 and TRBJ2-3, the complete variable domain reads EAGVTQFPSHSVIEKGQTVTLRCDPISGHDNLYWYRRVMGKEIKFLLHFVKESKQDESGMPNNRFLAERTGGTYSTLKVQPAELEDSGVYFCAGSQDSRTTDTQYFGPGTRLTVL.

This clonotype was counted at least ten times. The chain employs TRBV28 and TRBJ1-6; TRBD1 is a possible D gene (5 bases). The V gene lost 9 bases and the J gene lost 0 bases, with 9 bases spanning the gap. The germline CDR1 and CDR2 sequences are MDHEN and SYDVKM. This CDR3 spans 14 amino acids. The chain's CDR3 is CASVGGSYNSPLHF. For the CDR3, the DNA is TGTGCCAGTGTCGGGGGCTCCTATAATTCACCCCTCCACTTT.

The J gene is TRBJ2-3, the V gene TRBV29-1; a weak D match, TRBD2 (6 bases). The CDR3 consists of 16 residues. Germline CDR1 reads SQVTM; CDR2 reads ANQGSEA. The V end was cut by 0 bases, the J end by 5 bases, with 18 bases between. The CDR3 here is CSVEEGGYRVVDTQYF. The CDR3, as DNA: TGCAGCGTTGAAGAGGGGGGTTACCGTGTAGTAGATACGCAGTATTTT.

In the case of this clonotype: Mismatch with germline at one junction end may stem from a read error. The V call is TRBV19, the J call TRBJ2-1, with D tentatively TRBD1 or TRBD2 (5 bases each). CDR3 size: 15 residues. CDR1 is LNHDA, CDR2 SQIVND, per germline (reference sequence). CDR3 protein: CASSTKVDGTHEKFF. In DNA, the CDR3 is TGTGCCAGTAGTACGAAAGTGGACGGGACCCATGAGAAGTTCTTC.

Worth noting for this clonotype: The junction and the germline gene differ at one end; a read error may be behind it. The genes are TRBV11-2 and TRBJ2-2; D perhaps matches TRBD2 (6 bases). The germline CDR1 and CDR2 sequences are SGHAT and FQNNGV. The CDR3 extends over 16 amino acids. This chain's CDR3 is CASSLGGAVFTGGLFF. For the CDR3, the DNA is TGTGCCAGCAGCCTTGGAGGCGCAGTATTCACCGGGGGGCTGTTTTTT.

In its sample, this clonotype was seen many times. This rearrangement joins TRBV12-3 or TRBV12-4 to TRBJ1-1; no reliable D call. V lost 3 bases and J 4 bases, leaving 6 bases between the germline ends. CDR3 length: 12 amino acids. CDR3 sequence: CASSLRVTEAFF. The CDR3 region has the DNA TGTGCCAGCAGTTTGAGGGTCACTGAAGCTTTCTTT.

This clonotype occurred many times. J is TRBJ1-5 and V is TRBV6-6, with D tentatively TRBD1 (5 bases). V was pared by 0 bases and J by 1 base, with 13 bases between. The CDR3 covers 17 residues. The germline gives CDR1 MNHNY, CDR2 SVGAGI (reference sequence). The CDR3 coding sequence is TGTGCCAGCAGTTACTCGTCGGTGGGGCAAAGCAATCAGCCCCAGCATTTT. Protein product: CASSYSSVGQSNQPQHF.

This clonotype occurred many times. This chain uses TRBV28 with TRBJ1-5; the D is unclear. V lost 4 bases and J 9 bases, leaving 10 bases between the germline ends. Germline-derived CDR1 and CDR2 are MDHEN and SYDVKM. CDR3 size: 12 residues. This chain's CDR3 is CASSSPVRPQHF. In nucleotides, the CDR3 is TGTGCCAGCAGTTCCCCGGTCCGGCCCCAGCATTTT.

This clonotype was detected many times. The V and J genes are TRBV7-2 and TRBJ1-4; 9 bases match TRBD1. Germline CDR1 is SGHTA and CDR2 is FQGNSA. The V and J ends lost 6 bases and 7 bases, in that order; junction bases with no gene match: 6. The CDR3 has 14 residues. DNA for the CDR3: TGTGCCAGCAGGCCTGGACAGGGGACTGAAAAACTGTTTTTT. Amino acids: CASRPGQGTEKLFF.

The V call is TRBV5-1, the J call TRBJ2-1; TRBD1 aligns across 8 bases. The CDR3 has 14 residues. In germline, CDR1 is SGHRS, CDR2 YFSETQ. With 2 bases clipped from V and 13 bases from J, the junction kept 11 bases outside the gene matches. For the CDR3, the DNA is TGCGCCAGCAGCTTTGGACAGGGACAAGAGACCCAGTTCTTC. It yields the protein CASSFGQGQETQFF.

To note about this clonotype: One base away lies a much larger clone, so this may be a sequencing read error. The rearrangement uses TRBV19 and TRBJ2-3; TRBD2 aligns across 10 bases. This CDR3 contains 19 residues. V lost 1 base to trimming and J lost 0 bases; unmatched junction nucleotides: 10. Per germline, CDR1 LNHDA and CDR2 SQIVND (reference sequence). DNA of the CDR3: TGTGCCAGTAGTATAGTAGGGACTAGCGAGTATCCTAGCACAGATACGCAGTATTTT. This gives the protein CASSIVGTSEYPSTDTQYF.

A remark on this clonotype: With a much larger clone just one base away, this may be a read error. The rearrangement uses TRBV7-9 and TRBJ2-7; TRBD1 might be the D (6 bases). This CDR3 comprises 14 residues. Germline CDR1 reads SEHNR; CDR2 reads FQNEAQ (reference sequence). CDR3 coding DNA: TGTGCCGGCAGCTTAAGAGGGGGCTCCTACGAGCAGTACTTC. This sequence encodes CAGSLRGGSYEQYF.

The table lists this clonotype with many counts. The CDR3 coding sequence is TGTGCCAGCAGCTTAAATTCGGCTACCGGGGAGCTGTTTTTT. It encodes CASSLNSATGELFF. The chain carries TRBV7-3 and TRBJ2-2, with D unclear. The CDR3 consists of 14 residues. Germline-derived CDR1 and CDR2 are SGHTA and FQGTGA. Deletions cut 1 base from V and 5 bases from J, with 8 bases between.

This clonotype was counted at least ten times. The rearrangement uses TRBV5-6 and TRBJ2-1; 11 positions agree with TRBD2. This CDR3 is built from 13 residues. Per the germline V gene, CDR1 is SGHDT and CDR2 is YYEEEE. V trimming: 4 bases; J trimming: 9 bases; junction bases outside the gene matches: 3. In DNA form, the CDR3 reads TGTGCCAGCAGCCGACTAGCGGGGCGTGAGCAGTTCTTC. This codes for CASSRLAGREQFF.

In regard to this clonotype: This may be a read error, as it is one base from a much larger clone. The V gene is TRBV5-1, the J gene TRBJ2-2; TRBD2 matches 12 bases. From germline, CDR1 is SGHRS and CDR2 YFSETQ. This CDR3 comprises 19 residues. The CDR3 is CASSLGLAGAGANTGDLFF. Here the CDR3 DNA reads TGCGCCAGCAGCTTGGGACTAGCGGGAGCTGGGGCGAACACCGGGGATCTGTTTTTT.

In its sample, this clonotype was seen once. V usage is TRBV6-6 and J usage is TRBJ2-7; possible D gene TRBD2, 5 bases. Germline V gene lookup returns CDR1 MNHNY and CDR2 SVGAGI (reference sequence). The CDR3 length is 15 residues. V lost 2 bases and J lost 7, with 18 bases in between. CDR3 region: CASSYEEGSYNEQYF. In nucleotides, the CDR3 is TGTGCCAGCAGTTACGAAGAGGGCTCCTACAATGAGCAGTACTTC.

This clonotype appeared many times. The DNA of the CDR3 is TGCAGCGTTGAGGGAGGTTCAGATACGCAGTATTTT. Translated, it gives CSVEGGSDTQYF. The chain recombines TRBV29-1 with TRBJ2-3, with a tentative D call TRBD2 (6 bases). There are 12 residues in the CDR3. Trimming left V 3 bases short and J 4 bases short, with 8 bases between. Germline V gene sequence: CDR1 SQVTM, CDR2 ANQGSEA.

This clonotype came up a few times. J is TRBJ2-3 and V is TRBV9, with 10 bases identical to TRBD2. There are 15 residues in the CDR3. With 5 bases clipped from V and 7 bases from J, the junction kept 10 bases outside the gene matches. CDR1 is SGDLS and CDR2 is YYNGEE in the germline V gene. For the CDR3, the DNA is TGTGCCAGCAGTTCTACCGGGACTAGCGACTATACGCAGTATTTT. This sequence encodes CASSSTGTSDYTQYF.